A single sample is the source of the 19 T cell receptor beta chains below, sequenced in a study of technical replicates of blood from a handful of donors. This table comes from immunoSEQ multiplex PCR, and its TCRdb copy is limited to in-frame clones, with some not included. The data contain more than 90,000 clones, approximately 95% of them seen just once; the ten biggest clones take up 0.2% to 0.25%. The sequenced sample was T cells isolated from PBMCs. All receptors come from a human donor in good health.

The V gene is TRBV6-5, the J gene TRBJ2-7; 9 bases match TRBD2. The V gene end was trimmed by 5 bases and the J gene end by 4 bases; junction bases not matched to a gene: 9. CDR1 is MNHEY, CDR2 SVGAGI, per germline. CDR3 size: 15 residues. The CDR3 bases are TGTGCCAGCAGTACCGCGGCGGGGGGGTCGTACGAGCAGTACTTC. Amino acid sequence: CASSTAAGGSYEQYF.

CDR3 DNA sequence: TGTGCCAGCAGTTCGAGCGGAGGCAGCAATCAGCCCCAGCATTTT. Translating gives CASSSSGGSNQPQHF. The chain recombines TRBV7-9 with TRBJ1-5; D call uncertain. With 6 bases removed from V and 1 base from J, the gap between germline ends came to 13 bases. The CDR3 contains 15 residues. Germline CDR1 reads SEHNR; CDR2 reads FQNEAQ (reference sequence).

The chain couples TRBV18 to TRBJ2-7; 13 positions agree with TRBD2. This CDR3 has 15 amino acids. J was trimmed by 8 bases and V by 6 bases; bases with no gene match: 10. CDR1 KGHSH and CDR2 LQKENI come from the germline V gene. The CDR3 sequence is CASSPRGLAGDQQYF. CDR3 DNA sequence: TGTGCCAGCTCGCCCAGAGGACTAGCGGGAGACCAGCAGTACTTC.

The rearrangement joins TRBV6-6 to TRBJ2-3; 7 nucleotides line up with TRBD1. The CDR3 runs to 16 residues. The ends lost 0 bases at V and 2 bases at J; junction bases unmatched: 5. Germline CDR1 MNHNY, CDR2 SVGAGI (reference sequence). CDR3 loop: CASSYSRGQPTDTQYF. DNA for the CDR3: TGTGCCAGCAGTTACTCACGGGGACAGCCCACAGATACGCAGTATTTT.

In DNA, the CDR3 is TGTGCCAGCAGTCGCGGGACAGGGGAGTTCTTC. Amino acid sequence: CASSRGTGEFF. The V gene is TRBV6-5, the J gene TRBJ2-1; TRBD1 aligns across 10 bases. Germline V gene sequence: CDR1 MNHEY, CDR2 SVGAGI. Trimming removed 5 bases from V and 14 bases from J; junction bases left unmatched: 3. This CDR3 is 11 amino acids long.

The V call is TRBV14, the J call TRBJ2-7, with 7 bases lining up with TRBD1. CDR3 length: 16 amino acids. Trimming cost V 0 bases and J 1 base; bases outside gene matches: 6. From germline, CDR1 is SGHDN and CDR2 FVKESK. The CDR3 region is CASSQDLWDRSYEQYF. The CDR3 DNA reads TGTGCCAGCAGCCAAGATCTTTGGGACAGATCCTACGAGCAGTACTTC.

V gene TRBV4-1 combines with J gene TRBJ2-7, with D tentatively TRBD1 (6 bases). Germline-derived CDR1 and CDR2 are MGHRA and YSYEKL. The germline V and J ends were trimmed by 0 bases and 4 bases, with 13 bases remaining between them. The CDR3 is made up of 15 amino acids. CDR3 DNA sequence: TGCGCCAGCAGCCAAGATCCAGGGGCAGGATACGAGCAGTACTTC. Encoded protein: CASSQDPGAGYEQYF.

This clone appeared a few times. V is TRBV7-9 and J is TRBJ1-5; 8 positions match TRBD1. The V segment lost 4 bases and the J segment 8 bases; nucleotides outside the gene matches: 7. Germline CDR1 reads SEHNR; CDR2 reads FQNEAQ (reference sequence). The CDR3 has 14 residues. The CDR3 DNA reads TGTGCCAGCAGCTCACAGGGGGGAAGGGAGCCCCAGCATTTT. Amino acids: CASSSQGGREPQHF.

The chain carries TRBV28 and TRBJ1-3; 9 nucleotides match TRBD1. The CDR3 runs to 15 residues. Trimming took 7 bases from V and 4 from J; bases not matched to a gene: 8. CDR1 MDHEN and CDR2 SYDVKM come from the germline V gene. The CDR3: CASNAGTGTGNTIYF. CDR3 bases: TGTGCCAGCAACGCCGGGACAGGGACCGGAAACACCATATATTTT.

J is TRBJ1-2 and V is TRBV5-5; tentatively, D is TRBD1 (6 bases). The CDR3 totals 13 residues. The V and J ends lost 3 bases and 6 bases respectively, with 12 bases between them. Germline loops: CDR1 SGHKS, CDR2 YYEKEE (reference sequence). The CDR3 here is CASSSWGQNGYTF. CDR3 nucleotide sequence: TGTGCCAGCAGCTCTTGGGGGCAAAATGGCTACACCTTC.

This chain uses TRBV2 with TRBJ2-5; D not resolved. V was shortened by 3 bases and J by 5 bases, with 10 bases between the two germline ends. Germline V gene sequence: CDR1 SNHLY, CDR2 FYNNEI. This CDR3 has 13 amino acids. DNA of the CDR3: TGTGCCAGCAGTGATGGAGTTGTTGAGACCCAGTACTTC. It codes for CASSDGVVETQYF.

This clone was observed a few times. J is TRBJ2-7 and V is TRBV4-1; 10 positions agree with TRBD2. The CDR3 has 19 amino acids. The trim removed 1 base at V and 2 bases at J, leaving 14 bases unmatched. The V gene's germline CDR1 is MGHRA and CDR2 YSYEKL. CDR3 residues: CASSQVSPSGRSSPYEQYF. CDR3 DNA sequence: TGCGCCAGCAGCCAAGTGTCGCCTAGCGGGAGAAGCTCTCCCTACGAGCAGTACTTC.

For this clone: The germline gene is not matched at one end of the junction; a read error may be the cause. The chain carries TRBV7-7 and TRBJ2-5, with D tentatively TRBD2 (5 bases). The length of the CDR3 is 16 residues. Germline lookup yields CDR1 SSHAT and CDR2 FNYEAQ (reference sequence). CDR3 sequence: CASSLHPRLAKETQYF. CDR3 DNA sequence: TGTGCTAGCAGCTTACATCCCCGGCTAGCAAAAGAGACCCAGTACTTC.

The chain is built from TRBV19 and TRBJ2-7; 9 bases agree with TRBD2. The CDR3 has 13 amino acids. Germline V gene data show CDR1 as LNHDA and CDR2 as SQIVND (reference sequence). Trimming took 7 bases from V and 2 from J; bases not matched to a gene: 3. The CDR3 loop reads CASTAGGPYEQYF. In DNA form, the CDR3 reads TGTGCCAGTACTGCGGGGGGGCCCTACGAGCAGTACTTC.

The chain combines TRBV4-1 with TRBJ1-3, with D unresolved. The CDR3 length is 16 residues. Germline V lookup: CDR1 MGHRA, CDR2 YSYEKL. Between the trimmed V and J ends, which lost 0 bases and 0 bases, there was a span of 9 bases. The CDR3: CASSQESVGSGNTIYF. The CDR3 DNA reads as TGCGCCAGCAGCCAAGAAAGCGTGGGCTCTGGAAACACCATATATTTT.

This clone was picked up one time. The CDR3 DNA is TGTGCCAGTAGTATAGGGACAGGGTTGAACTATGGCTACACCTTC. Protein product: CASSIGTGLNYGYTF. The chain links TRBV19 to TRBJ1-2, with 8 bases matching TRBD1. J was trimmed by 2 bases and V by 1 base; bases with no gene match: 3. There are 15 residues in the CDR3. CDR1 is LNHDA and CDR2 is SQIVND in the germline V gene (reference sequence).

The chain carries TRBV29-1 and TRBJ2-3; 12 bases match TRBD2. J was trimmed by 6 bases and V by 4 bases; bases with no gene match: 5. Germline values: CDR1 SQVTM, CDR2 ANQGSEA. The CDR3 consists of 14 residues. CDR3 sequence reads: CSVAGLAGGDTQYF. CDR3 coding DNA: TGCAGCGTTGCAGGGCTAGCGGGAGGGGATACGCAGTATTTT.

This clone was seen more than once but under ten times. The chain couples TRBV27 to TRBJ1-4; no definite D call. This CDR3 comprises 15 residues. V was clipped by 1 base and J by 5 bases, with 11 bases between them. The germline V gene encodes CDR1 MNHEY and CDR2 SMNVEV (reference sequence). The CDR3, as DNA: TGTGCCAGCAGTTTATATGGCCCACCGAATGAAAAACTGTTTTTT. Translating it yields CASSLYGPPNEKLFF.

This chain uses TRBV6-5 with TRBJ2-7; the match to TRBD1 covers 8 bases. CDR3 length: 13 amino acids. The ends lost 6 bases at V and 5 bases at J; junction bases unmatched: 6. Germline values: CDR1 MNHEY, CDR2 SVGAGI. CDR3 sequence: CASSRDRRDEQYF. The CDR3 DNA is TGTGCCAGCAGCAGGGACAGGAGAGACGAGCAGTACTTC.